The entry below describes one T cell receptor (beta chain). The antigen is unknown. The data belong to a study of Ad26.COV2.S vaccination and SARS-CoV-2 variants. The overall study: By the intramuscular route, Ad26.COV2.S was given once, or twice 56 days apart.

The trim removed 6 bases at V and 0 bases at J, leaving 7 bases unmatched. The CDR3 covers 15 residues. The germline V gene has CDR1 MNHEY and CDR2 SVGAGI. Findings and caveats of the study: Marked by substantial breadth, spike-specific CD8+ and CD4+ T cell responses were reportedly seen after vaccination. Non-spike TCR breadth did not differ much between vaccine and placebo recipients.

TCRdb's copy holds only in-frame clones and misses some; the assay was immunoSEQ multiplex PCR. The sample holds 450,000 to 550,000 clones, about 88% seen once. Treatment meaning: roughly 20 received Ad26.COV2.S at low or high dose, single or two shots; about five received placebo; per-sample allocation not given. Each sample was drawn 63 days after the first injection (of vaccine or placebo). The TCR comes from a person aged 18-60 years who received the Ad26.COV2.S COVID-19 vaccine or a placebo. Source: peripheral blood, taken in a trial of Ad26.COV2.S vaccine versus placebo. The J gene is TRBJ1-2, the V gene TRBV6-5; 7 positions match TRBD1. The DNA of the CDR3 is TGTGCCAGCAGGTACAGGGGCCTAGCTAACTATGGCTACACCTTC. It yields the protein CASRYRGLANYGYTF.